The 4 T cell receptor beta chains below come from one sample, sequenced in a study of cytomegalovirus exposure and HLA in healthy donors. Both 60 Vbeta primers and 13 Jbeta primers went into the PCR. Generated by immunoSEQ multiplex PCR, the TCRdb table keeps only in-frame clones and is missing some. The sample carries fewer than 250,000 clones, roughly 86% recorded once. Sequencing used PBMCs. All receptors come from a woman between 18 and 29 years old in good health and CMV-seronegative.

The chain joins TRBV7-9 to TRBJ2-1, with 12 bases aligning to TRBD2. Germline trimming cut 4 bases from V and 7 bases from J; bases unmatched to any gene: 8. This CDR3 has 16 amino acids. Germline V gives CDR1 SEHNR, CDR2 FQNEAQ (reference sequence). CDR3 residues: CASSSIPSGRGNEQFF. CDR3 in DNA: TGTGCCAGCAGCTCCATCCCTAGCGGGAGGGGAAATGAGCAGTTCTTC.

This clone appeared a single time. The CDR3 DNA follows: TGTGCCAGCAGCGTAAAATGCCAGGGGATAAAGGGCAATCAGCCCCAGCATTTT. Translated, it gives CASSVKCQGIKGNQPQHF. The V call is TRBV9, the J call TRBJ1-5; TRBD1 might be the D (6 bases). Germline V lookup: CDR1 SGDLS, CDR2 YYNGEE. This CDR3 spans 18 amino acids. V was shortened by 1 base and J by 2 bases, with 19 bases between the two germline ends.

This clone showed up just once. The sample has other DNA sequences that encode this CDR3 too. The gene calls are TRBV18 and TRBJ1-2; a possible D gene is TRBD1 (5 bases). V lost 3 bases and J lost 3, with 8 bases in between. The CDR3 is 13 amino acids. CDR1 KGHSH and CDR2 LQKENI come from the germline V gene. For the CDR3, the DNA is TGTGCCAGCTCACCGGGGGAGGACTATGGCTACACCTTC. It is translated as CASSPGEDYGYTF.

The rearrangement uses TRBV2 and TRBJ1-1, with 9 bases identical to TRBD1. The CDR3 spans 14 residues. From germline, CDR1 is SNHLY and CDR2 FYNNEI. V lost 6 bases, J lost 5 bases, and 7 bases stayed unmatched. The DNA of the CDR3 is TGTGCCAGCAGCTCCGGGACAGGGCAAACTGAAGCTTTCTTT. Translated: CASSSGTGQTEAFF.